A selection of T cell receptor beta chains follows, all from one sample in a study of blood T cell repertoires in COVID-19. Assay: immunoSEQ multiplex PCR; the TCRdb copy retains only in-frame clones and omits some. The sample has 210,000 or so clones, just under 85% seen once. The sample was peripheral blood. The receptors shown here come from a woman aged 70 to 79 with active or convalescent COVID-19. Both conserved end residues are part of each CDR3. The D gene is left open where the match is weak. Clone size appears in some rows only: once, few, many, or a class for an expanded clone.

V gene,clone size,D gene,J gene,CDR3 protein,CDR3 DNA
TRBV29-1,once,.,TRBJ2-3,CSAAGQARDTQYF,TGCAGCGCCGCAGGCCAGGCAAGAGATACGCAGTATTTT
TRBV27,once,TRBD1,TRBJ1-1,CASSLRDRRTEAFF,TGTGCCAGCAGTCTCAGGGACAGGCGAACTGAAGCTTTCTTT
TRBV11-2,.,TRBD1,TRBJ1-6,CASSSGTGSSNSPLHF,TGTGCCAGCAGCTCCGGGACAGGGTCGAGTAATTCACCCCTCCACTTT
TRBV6-5,.,TRBD2,TRBJ2-5,CASSHGLAEQETQYF,TGTGCCAGCAGCCATGGACTAGCGGAACAAGAGACCCAGTACTTC
TRBV5-1,.,.,TRBJ2-7,CASKEGARGEQYF,TGCGCCAGCAAGGAGGGGGCCAGAGGGGAGCAGTACTTC
TRBV5-6,.,TRBD2,TRBJ2-1,CASRPTSGRANEQFF,TGTGCCAGCAGGCCTACTAGCGGGAGGGCCAATGAGCAGTTCTTC
TRBV11-2,once,.,TRBJ2-3,CASSLVANQVTQYF,TGTGCCAGCAGCTTAGTGGCGAATCAGGTTACGCAGTATTTT
TRBV11-2,once,TRBD1,TRBJ1-1,CASSLVRTGVKAFF,TGTGCCAGCAGCTTAGTGAGGACAGGGGTGAAGGCTTTCTTT
TRBV5-4,.,.,TRBJ2-5,CASSPTDYQETQYF,TGTGCCAGCAGCCCCACGGACTACCAAGAGACCCAGTACTTC
TRBV7-3,.,TRBD1,TRBJ1-1,CASSLSRGSTEAFF,TGTGCCAGCAGCTTAAGCAGGGGGTCTACTGAAGCTTTCTTT
TRBV20-1,.,.,TRBJ2-1,CSASGLAAGGNEQFF,TGCAGTGCTAGTGGGCTTGCGGCCGGGGGCAATGAGCAGTTCTTC
TRBV28,.,.,TRBJ2-6,CASGTEAWLGRSGANVLTF,TGTGCCAGCGGTACAGAAGCATGGCTGGGGCGCTCTGGGGCCAACGTCCTGACTTTC
TRBV28,.,TRBD2,TRBJ2-1,CASIPLAGRNEQFF,TGTGCCAGCATTCCCCTAGCGGGGAGAAATGAGCAGTTCTTC
TRBV2,.,.,TRBJ1-2,CASHTDSYGYTF,TGTGCCAGCCACACCGACAGCTATGGCTACACCTTC
TRBV5-1,.,TRBD2,TRBJ2-1,CASSLDPPSGSGSYNEQFF,TGCGCCAGCAGCTTGGACCCTCCTAGCGGGAGTGGCTCCTACAATGAGCAGTTCTTC
TRBV6-6,once,TRBD2,TRBJ2-5,CASSWGAGVEETQYF,TGTGCCAGCAGTTGGGGAGCGGGAGTAGAAGAGACCCAGTACTTC
TRBV2,.,.,TRBJ1-6,CASSEERRDNSPLHF,TGTGCCAGCAGTGAGGAGAGGCGCGATAATTCACCCCTCCACTTT
TRBV2,.,.,TRBJ2-7,CASSEASGVSSHEQYF,TGTGCCAGCAGTGAAGCTTCGGGGGTTTCTTCCCACGAGCAGTACTTC
TRBV7-9,.,.,TRBJ2-3,CASSLEGGSSDTQYF,TGTGCCAGCAGCTTAGAGGGTGGGAGCTCAGATACGCAGTATTTT
TRBV19,many,TRBD1,TRBJ2-2,CASRPGQGYTGELFF,TGTGCCAGTAGACCGGGACAGGGATACACCGGGGAGCTGTTTTTT